The next 18 T cell receptor beta chains were all read from a single sample in a study of blood T cells in healthy people across ages. Then a second PCR, running roughly 6 to 11 cycles, was carried out with a sample-barcoded 5' primer and a J-beta primer mix. A single record per CDR3 protein comes from TCRdb applying MiXCR to the 5' RACE reads. There are 1.4 million to 1.5 million distinct CDR3 sequences in the sample; about 43% occur only once, and roughly 8.2% lies in the top ten. The sequencing input was blood. The receptors were gathered from a woman aged 18-29 years in good health.

J is TRBJ2-6 and V is TRBV27, with D possibly TRBD1 on 6 matching bases. This CDR3 has 16 amino acids. CDR1 is MNHEY, CDR2 SMNVEV, per germline (reference sequence). Trimming pared 2 bases from V and 1 base from J, leaving 9 bases between. CDR3 DNA: TGTGCCAGCAGTTTAGGGACAAAGTCTGGGGCCAACGTCCTGACTTTC. Protein sequence: CASSLGTKSGANVLTF.

This clonotype was seen only a few times. The chain combines TRBV18 with TRBJ1-2, with TRBD1 matching over 7 bases. This CDR3 comprises 14 residues. The V gene's germline CDR1 is KGHSH and CDR2 LQKENI. V gave up 2 bases and J gave up 4 bases; unmatched junction bases: 4. The CDR3 bases are TGTGCCAGCTCACCAGGACAGGTCGGCTATGGCTACACCTTC. This gives the protein CASSPGQVGYGYTF.

The rearrangement links TRBV12-3 or TRBV12-4 to TRBJ2-3, with TRBD2 as a possible D gene (5 bases). V was pared by 3 bases and J by 10 bases, with 20 bases between. The CDR3 contains 15 residues. The CDR3 loop reads CASSLGDLLAPAQYF. The CDR3 nucleotides are TGTGCCAGCAGTTTGGGAGACCTCCTAGCCCCGGCGCAGTATTTT.

V gene TRBV27 combines with J gene TRBJ2-7; D perhaps matches TRBD2 (6 bases). The CDR3 is made up of 14 amino acids. The germline CDR1 and CDR2 sequences are MNHEY and SMNVEV (reference sequence). Trimming removed 3 bases from V and 7 bases from J, with 16 bases in between. CDR3 DNA sequence: TGTGCCAGCAGTTTCTACGGGAGTATCAATGAGCAGTACTTC. This encodes CASSFYGSINEQYF.

The rearrangement links TRBV7-2 to TRBJ2-4; D not resolved. Germline loops: CDR1 SGHTA, CDR2 FQGNSA. CDR3 length: 14 residues. The V and J ends lost 6 bases and 3 bases respectively, with 12 bases between them. CDR3 loop: CASRFKGGKNIQYF. Here the CDR3 DNA reads TGTGCCAGCAGATTTAAGGGTGGCAAAAACATTCAGTACTTC.

This clonotype was recorded only once. Mismatch with germline at one junction end may stem from a read error. The chain combines TRBV12-3 or TRBV12-4 with TRBJ2-5, with D possibly being TRBD1 or TRBD2 (5 bases each). This CDR3 region has 14 residues. The CDR3 spells CAGSGGRTQETQYF. For the CDR3, the DNA is TGTGCCGGCAGTGGGGGACGAACCCAAGAGACCCAGTACTTC.

V and J are TRBV27 and TRBJ2-7; the match to TRBD2 covers 7 bases. The CDR3 runs 16 residues. J gave up 3 bases and V 8 bases, and 16 bases lay outside the gene matches. Germline loops: CDR1 MNHEY, CDR2 SMNVEV (reference sequence). Here the CDR3 reads CASAKAGRTSRYEQYF. In DNA form, the CDR3 reads TGTGCCAGCGCCAAAGCCGGGAGGACGTCACGCTACGAGCAGTACTTC.

This clonotype showed up just a few times. CDR3 residues: CASSLEQALTYEQYF. The CDR3 coding sequence is TGTGCCAGCAGCTTAGAGCAGGCACTAACCTACGAGCAGTACTTC. The rearrangement links TRBV7-2 to TRBJ2-7; D gene uncertain. There are 15 residues in the CDR3. Trimming removed 1 base from V and 2 bases from J, with 12 bases in between. CDR1 is SGHTA and CDR2 is FQGNSA in the germline V gene.

The rearrangement links TRBV2 to TRBJ1-4, with 8 nucleotides matching TRBD1. The CDR3 loop spans 18 amino acids. V shed 6 bases, J shed 5 bases, and the junction held 17 bases outside the gene matches. Germline V gene lookup returns CDR1 SNHLY and CDR2 FYNNEI. CDR3 loop: CASRATQGADRLNEKLFF. CDR3 nucleotides: TGTGCCAGCAGGGCCACCCAGGGGGCGGACCGATTAAATGAAAAACTGTTTTTT. The whole variable domain, remainder taken from reference TRBV2 and TRBJ1-4, is EPEVTQTPSHQVTQMGQEVILRCVPISNHLYFYWYRQILGQKVEFLVSFYNNEISEKSEIFDDQFSVERPDGSNFTLKIRSTKLEDSAMYFCASRATQGADRLNEKLFFGSGTQLSVL.

V usage is TRBV21-1 and J usage is TRBJ2-3; the table assigns TRBD2, which was not confirmed against the DNA. TRBV21-1 is a recognized pseudogene. This CDR3 spans 20 amino acids. The chain's CDR3 is CASSSSTGGLAERSTDTQYF. The CDR3 DNA reads TGTGCCAGCAGCTCGTCGACAGGGGGACTAGCGGAACGAAGCACAGATACGCAGTATTTT.

This chain links TRBV5-1 with TRBJ1-6, with no clear D. CDR1 and CDR2 from the germline V gene are SGHRS and YFSETQ. V was trimmed by 0 bases and J by 8 bases, leaving 6 bases between them. The CDR3 has 13 residues. In DNA form, the CDR3 reads TGCGCCAGCAGCTTGGCCCTTGATTCACCCCTCCACTTT. Its translation: CASSLALDSPLHF.

There are many counts of this clonotype. The V gene is TRBV7-9, the J gene TRBJ2-7; D gene ambiguous. Deletions cut 2 bases from V and 6 bases from J, with 5 bases between. Germline CDR1 SEHNR, CDR2 FQNEAQ (reference sequence). This CDR3 is 11 amino acids long. For the CDR3, the DNA is TGTGCCAGCAGCTTAAACAGCGAGCAGTACTTC. It encodes CASSLNSEQYF.

The V call is TRBV7-9, the J call TRBJ2-4, with 7 nucleotides matching TRBD1. Trimming removed 1 base from V and 13 bases from J; junction bases left unmatched: 13. Germline CDR1 and CDR2: SEHNR and FQNEAQ (reference sequence). The CDR3 runs to 15 residues. CDR3 residues: CASSLGDLGTDGQYF. CDR3 in DNA: TGTGCCAGCAGCTTAGGTGATCTTGGGACAGATGGGCAGTACTTC.

The chain employs TRBV7-9 and TRBJ1-2; perhaps TRBD1 as D (6 bases). Trimming removed 1 base from V and 6 bases from J, with 9 bases in between. The CDR3 extends over 13 amino acids. In germline, CDR1 is SEHNR, CDR2 FQNEAQ (reference sequence). This CDR3 is CASSLGKGDGYTF. The CDR3 nucleotides are TGTGCCAGCAGCTTAGGAAAGGGGGATGGCTACACCTTC. Variable domain in full (rest from reference TRBV7-9 and TRBJ1-2): DTGVSQNPRHKITKRGQNVTFRCDPISEHNRLYWYRQTLGQGPEFLTYFQNEAQLEKSRLLSDRFSAERPKGSFSTLEIQRTEQGDSAMYLCASSLGKGDGYTFGSGTRLTVV.

This chain connects TRBV3-1 to TRBJ1-1; D is uncertain. Per germline, CDR1 LGHDT and CDR2 YNNKEL (reference sequence). V was pared by 5 bases and J by 12 bases, with 19 bases between. The CDR3 has 13 residues. In DNA form, the CDR3 reads TGTGCCAGCAGCGATAGGACCGCTGGATGGACTTTCTTT. As protein: CASSDRTAGWTFF.

The chain combines TRBV20-1 with TRBJ1-4; D uncertain. This CDR3 has 14 residues. Per the germline V gene, CDR1 is DFQATT and CDR2 is SNEGSKA (reference sequence). V lost 6 bases, J lost 0 bases, and 11 bases lay in between. The CDR3 DNA is TGCAGTGCGCGGAGACACCCAACTAATGAAAAACTGTTTTTT. It encodes CSARRHPTNEKLFF.

The chain links TRBV28 to TRBJ1-1; no clear D. V shed 2 bases and J shed 9 bases, with 16 bases lying between them. There are 14 residues in the CDR3. Germline CDR1 is MDHEN and CDR2 is SYDVKM. CDR3 sequence: CASSLIVRDRQAFF. The CDR3 DNA is TGTGCCAGCAGTTTAATTGTACGCGACCGACAAGCTTTCTTT.

The chain joins TRBV2 to TRBJ2-1, with 11 bases that match TRBD1. The CDR3 consists of 14 residues. V shed 11 bases, J shed 8 bases, and the junction held 11 bases outside the gene matches. The V gene's germline CDR1 is SNHLY and CDR2 FYNNEI. The CDR3 spells CASWRTGGRDEQFF. CDR3 bases: TGTGCCTCCTGGAGGACAGGGGGCCGCGATGAGCAGTTCTTC.